This TCR beta chain was sequenced in a study of T cells in Graves' hyperthyroidism and ophthalmopathy. Study context: The authors collected peripheral blood at initial diagnosis, before any treatment.

Stable Graves' hyperthyroidism denoted no ophthalmopathy progression over 18 months. Hyperthyroidism had been newly diagnosed in patients aged 18 to 65, and its duration was under 2 months. Fresh peripheral blood, 10 ml, was the source of the PBMCs. Template material for amplifying TCR beta CDR3 regions consisted of RNA transcripts. HTBI primers were the set used in a first-round RT-PCR of the TCR CDR3. TCRdb ran MiXCR on the multiplex PCR reads and lists one entry per CDR3 protein. The data hold 460,000 or so distinct CDR3 sequences, with 13% to 15% observed a single time. The sequenced material came from blood. The origin of this receptor is a woman between 18 and 29 years old with Graves' hyperthyroidism.

This CDR3 is CASSSLKGSGREYTQYF. CDR3 nucleotides: TGTGCCAGCAGCTCTTTGAAGGGTAGCGGGAGAGAGTATACGCAGTATTTT. The V call is TRBV7-8, the J call TRBJ2-3; 9 nucleotides line up with TRBD2. Trimming took 4 bases from V and 7 from J; bases not matched to a gene: 15. The CDR3 is 17 amino acids. In germline, CDR1 is SGHVS, CDR2 FQNEAQ.